The 22 T cell receptor beta chains given below trace back to one sample, sequenced in a study of beta chain features in type 1 diabetes. Findings and caveats of the study: There was a moderate but significant shortening of TCRB CDR3s in all four CD4+ subsets of Type 1 diabetes patients.

No antigens are known for them. The study reverse transcribed the entire isolated RNA, so it sequenced expressed TCRB transcripts. TCRdb's copy holds only in-frame clones and misses some; the assay was immunoSEQ multiplex PCR. The sample carries approximately 250,000 clones, 24% recorded once. Specimen: naive CD4+ T cells from blood. The receptors here all came from a woman in her thirties with type 1 diabetes.

The chain recombines TRBV7-9 with TRBJ2-7; 9 positions agree with TRBD1. Germline V CDR1 and CDR2: SEHNR, FQNEAQ (reference sequence). With 2 bases clipped from V and 6 bases from J, the junction kept 5 bases outside the gene matches. This CDR3 has 14 amino acids. This CDR3 reads CASSLRGDRAEQYF. CDR3 bases: TGTGCCAGCAGCTTACGAGGGGACAGGGCCGAGCAGTACTTC.

The chain links TRBV10-3 to TRBJ1-1, with D possibly matching TRBD1 (6 bases). The CDR3 is 14 residues long. From germline, CDR1 is ENHRY and CDR2 SYGVKD. Trimming took 8 bases from V and 1 from J, leaving 14 bases between them. The CDR3 DNA reads as TGTGCCATCGGAGACTCACAGGGGAACACTGAAGCTTTCTTT. It translates to CAIGDSQGNTEAFF.

A few counts support this clone. The chain recombines TRBV25-1 with TRBJ2-1; tentatively, D is TRBD1 (5 bases). CDR1 and CDR2 from the germline V gene are MGHDK and SYGVNS. The CDR3 is 14 residues long. Trimming took off 6 bases at V and 2 bases at J, with 11 bases between the two ends. As DNA, the CDR3 is TGTGCCAGCAGCGATGGGGCAGCCTACAATGAGCAGTTCTTC. Amino acid sequence: CASSDGAAYNEQFF. Looking up the rest from reference TRBV25-1 and TRBJ2-1 gives the full variable domain: EADIYQTPRYLVIGTGKKITLECSQTMGHDKMYWYQQDPGMELHLIHYSYGVNSTEKGDLSSESTVSRIRTEHFPLTLESARPSHTSQYLCASSDGAAYNEQFFGPGTRLTVL.

This clone occurred a few times. The chain joins TRBV5-4 to TRBJ1-1; 9 positions match TRBD1. Trimming removed 0 bases from V and 8 bases from J; junction bases left unmatched: 11. The germline gives CDR1 SGHNT, CDR2 YYREEE (reference sequence). The CDR3 length is 16 residues. This CDR3 is CASSLEGQGSDSEAFF. The CDR3 DNA reads as TGTGCCAGCAGCTTGGAGGGACAGGGCTCCGATTCGGAAGCTTTCTTT.

This clone was observed a few times. The V gene is TRBV4-1, the J gene TRBJ1-2; tentatively, D is TRBD1 (5 bases). Trimming removed 1 base from V and 4 bases from J, with 13 bases in between. Germline assignment: CDR1 MGHRA and CDR2 YSYEKL. This CDR3 region has 15 residues. CDR3 DNA sequence: TGCGCCAGCAGCCAAGGACGGCAGGGCTCCTATGGCTACACCTTC. Translation: CASSQGRQGSYGYTF.

This clone was found a few times. This chain links TRBV13 with TRBJ1-2; no clear D. V was shortened by 0 bases and J by 3 bases, with 8 bases between the two germline ends. Germline V gives CDR1 PRHDT, CDR2 FYEKMQ (reference sequence). The CDR3 is made up of 14 amino acids. CDR3 DNA sequence: TGTGCCAGCAGCTTAGGCTTGCAGGACTATGGCTACACCTTC. Protein product: CASSLGLQDYGYTF.

The V and J genes are TRBV5-1 and TRBJ2-3; D may be TRBD2 (6 bases). Trimming shortened V by 2 bases and J by 2 bases, and 12 bases separated the two germline ends. CDR3 length: 15 amino acids. Germline CDR1 reads SGHRS; CDR2 reads YFSETQ. CDR3 sequence (DNA): TGCGCCAGCAGCTTCGGGAGAGTGGACACAGATACGCAGTATTTT. Translated, it gives CASSFGRVDTDTQYF. The variable domain in full, completed from reference TRBV5-1 and TRBJ2-3, reads KAGVTQTPRYLIKTRGQQVTLSCSPISGHRSVSWYQQTPGQGLQFLFEYFSETQRNKGNFPGRFSGRQFSNSRSEMNVSTLELGDSALYLCASSFGRVDTDTQYFGPGTRLTVL.

This chain connects TRBV29-1 to TRBJ2-7, with 10 bases identical to TRBD2. V lost 6 bases to trimming and J lost 4 bases; unmatched junction nucleotides: 3. Germline V gives CDR1 SQVTM, CDR2 ANQGSEA. The length of the CDR3 is 12 residues. CDR3 DNA: TGCAGCGTCGGACTAGCGGCATACGAGCAGTACTTC. Amino acids: CSVGLAAYEQYF.

This clone was counted a few times. Mismatch with germline at one junction end may stem from a read error. The chain is built from TRBV20-1 and TRBJ1-2; a possible D gene is TRBD1 (6 bases). CDR3 length: 10 residues. Germline V gives CDR1 DFQATT, CDR2 SNEGSKA (reference sequence). CDR3 amino acids: CSAHHRGGSF. The DNA for the CDR3 is TGCAGTGCCCATCACCGGGGGGGCAGTTTC.

The chain is built from TRBV30 and TRBJ2-1, with TRBD2 identical over 9 bases. The germline gives CDR1 GTSNPN, CDR2 SVGIG (reference sequence). The length of the CDR3 is 12 residues. The junction had 2 bases not matched to a gene; V was cut back by 3 bases and J by 8 bases. In DNA, the CDR3 is TGTGCCTGGAGGCTAGCGGGATATGAGCAGTTCTTC. Its translation: CAWRLAGYEQFF. Full variable domain (rest looked up from reference TRBV30 and TRBJ2-1): SQTIHQWPATLVQPVGSPLSLECTVEGTSNPNLYWYRQAAGRGLQLLFYSVGIGQISSEVPQNLSASRPQDRQFILSSKKLLLSDSGFYLCAWRLAGYEQFFGPGTRLTVL.

The rearrangement joins TRBV11-2 to TRBJ1-1; D gene unclear. The germline CDR1 and CDR2 sequences are SGHAT and FQNNGV. CDR3 size: 14 residues. V lost 7 bases and J lost 0, with 12 bases in between. The CDR3 nucleotides read TGTGCCAGCACCCTTTCCTCCCTGAACACTGAAGCTTTCTTT. It encodes CASTLSSLNTEAFF.

The chain joins TRBV28 to TRBJ2-1, with 10 bases lining up with TRBD2. V shed 10 bases, J shed 5 bases, and the junction held 8 bases outside the gene matches. The CDR3 extends over 14 amino acids. Looked up from germline, CDR1 is MDHEN and CDR2 is SYDVKM. For the CDR3, the DNA is TGTGCCATCACCCCGGGACTAGCGAACAATGAGCAGTTCTTC. Translated: CAITPGLANNEQFF.

V is TRBV5-4 and J is TRBJ1-1; a weak D match, TRBD1 (5 bases). This CDR3 spans 14 amino acids. From germline, CDR1 is SGHNT and CDR2 YYREEE (reference sequence). Between the trimmed V and J ends, which lost 2 bases and 1 base, there was a span of 9 bases. DNA of the CDR3: TGTGCCAGCAGCTTAGGGGAGGGGAACACTGAAGCTTTCTTT. Its translation is CASSLGEGNTEAFF. The full variable domain, rest sourced from reference TRBV5-4 and TRBJ1-1, is ETGVTQSPTHLIKTRGQQVTLRCSSQSGHNTVSWYQQALGQGPQFIFQYYREEENGRGNFPPRFSGLQFPNYSSELNVNALELDDSALYLCASSLGEGNTEAFFGQGTRLTVV.

V usage is TRBV2 and J usage is TRBJ2-5; perhaps TRBD2 as D (6 bases). Trimming took off 2 bases at V and 5 bases at J, with 9 bases between the two ends. Per the germline V gene, CDR1 is SNHLY and CDR2 is FYNNEI. This CDR3 has 13 residues. The CDR3 nucleotides are TGTGCCAGCAGTGAAAGACGGGGGGAGACCCAGTACTTC. Protein sequence: CASSERRGETQYF.

The CDR3, as DNA: TGTGCCAGCATTACTAGCGGGGGATACGAGCAGTACTTC. It translates to CASITSGGYEQYF. This chain uses TRBV2 with TRBJ2-7; TRBD2 matches at 11 bases. CDR1 and CDR2 (germline): SNHLY, FYNNEI. The CDR3 has 13 residues. The V gene end was trimmed by 7 bases and the J gene end by 4 bases; junction bases not matched to a gene: 3.

The CDR3: CASSLVQSTYEQYF. Written as DNA, the CDR3 is TGTGCCAGCAGCTTAGTACAGAGTACCTACGAGCAGTACTTC. This rearrangement joins TRBV7-9 to TRBJ2-7; D is unclear. The CDR3 extends over 14 amino acids. The germline CDR1 and CDR2 sequences are SEHNR and FQNEAQ (reference sequence). The V and J ends lost 1 base and 2 bases respectively, with 9 bases between them.

The rearrangement joins TRBV2 to TRBJ2-1; D uncertain. Germline assignment: CDR1 SNHLY and CDR2 FYNNEI. The CDR3 sequence is 13 residues long. Trimming took off 7 bases at V and 0 bases at J, with 7 bases between the two ends. The CDR3 spells CASMISSYNEQFF. The CDR3 DNA sequence: TGTGCCAGCATGATCAGCTCCTACAATGAGCAGTTCTTC.

This clone was observed a handful of times. For the CDR3, the DNA is TGCGCCAGCAGCCAAAACAGGGTCCCTAAAGAGACCCAGTACTTC. This sequence encodes CASSQNRVPKETQYF. The chain links TRBV5-1 to TRBJ2-5; a weak D match, TRBD1 (6 bases). The V gene's germline CDR1 is SGHRS and CDR2 YFSETQ. The V end was cut by 4 bases, the J end by 3 bases, with 16 bases between. This CDR3 is built from 15 residues.

The rearrangement links TRBV7-3 to TRBJ2-1; 7 nucleotides align to TRBD1. This CDR3 has 15 residues. Losses at the gene ends were 2 bases for V and 2 bases for J; bases not matched to a gene: 3. Germline CDR1 and CDR2: SGHTA and FQGTGA. CDR3 region: CASSLLGGPYNEQFF. The CDR3 DNA follows: TGTGCCAGCAGCTTACTAGGGGGCCCCTACAATGAGCAGTTCTTC.

This clone was seen only a few times. The V and J genes are TRBV7-9 and TRBJ2-7, with D hard to call. CDR1 is SEHNR, CDR2 FQNEAQ, per germline (reference sequence). Trimming took 8 bases from V and 2 from J, leaving 13 bases between them. CDR3 size: 13 residues. The CDR3 loop reads CASEFGSTYEQYF. CDR3 nucleotides: TGTGCCAGCGAGTTCGGGTCGACCTACGAGCAGTACTTC.

The sample holds a few counts of this clone. This chain connects TRBV30 to TRBJ1-1; TRBD1 might be the D (6 bases). Germline CDR1 reads GTSNPN; CDR2 reads SVGIG (reference sequence). V gave up 2 bases and J gave up 14 bases, with 18 bases separating them. The CDR3 totals 12 residues. DNA for the CDR3: TGTGCCTGGAGTACGGGGGGGCGGGTCACCTTCTTT. It encodes CAWSTGGRVTFF.

The chain couples TRBV28 to TRBJ1-5; 7 positions match TRBD1. In germline, CDR1 is MDHEN, CDR2 SYDVKM. CDR3 length: 14 amino acids. After removal of 7 bases from V and 3 bases from J, the junction contained 6 bases not matched to a gene. The CDR3 DNA reads as TGTGCCAGCACCGGACAGGCCATCAATCAGCCCCAGCATTTT. It specifies CASTGQAINQPQHF.